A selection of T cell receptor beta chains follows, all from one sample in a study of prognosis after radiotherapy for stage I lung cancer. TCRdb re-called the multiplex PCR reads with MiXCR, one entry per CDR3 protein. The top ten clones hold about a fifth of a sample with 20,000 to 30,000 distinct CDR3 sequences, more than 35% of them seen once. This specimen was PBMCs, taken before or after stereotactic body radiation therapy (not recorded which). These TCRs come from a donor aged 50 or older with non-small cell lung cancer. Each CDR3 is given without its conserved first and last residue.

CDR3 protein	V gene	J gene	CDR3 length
ASSQGTASNQPQH	TRBV4-1	TRBJ1-5	13
ASSTIAGGPYNEQF	TRBV27	TRBJ2-1	14
ASSSPKSHRDGTQY	TRBV6-5	TRBJ2-3	14
ASSKTSGRSNEQF	TRBV9	TRBJ2-1	13
ASKDRVGNEQF	TRBV19	TRBJ2-1	11
ASSTTGYTETQY	TRBV6-1	TRBJ2-5	12
AGDDTFPRNEQY	TRBV5-1	TRBJ2-7	12
ASMISGLSRTDTQY	TRBV7-8	TRBJ2-3	14
AISAIVGQETQY	TRBV10-3	TRBJ2-5	12
ASSYGWDPLSYGYT	TRBV6-5	TRBJ1-2	14
ASSLPGQGSVEQY	TRBV5-6	TRBJ2-7	13